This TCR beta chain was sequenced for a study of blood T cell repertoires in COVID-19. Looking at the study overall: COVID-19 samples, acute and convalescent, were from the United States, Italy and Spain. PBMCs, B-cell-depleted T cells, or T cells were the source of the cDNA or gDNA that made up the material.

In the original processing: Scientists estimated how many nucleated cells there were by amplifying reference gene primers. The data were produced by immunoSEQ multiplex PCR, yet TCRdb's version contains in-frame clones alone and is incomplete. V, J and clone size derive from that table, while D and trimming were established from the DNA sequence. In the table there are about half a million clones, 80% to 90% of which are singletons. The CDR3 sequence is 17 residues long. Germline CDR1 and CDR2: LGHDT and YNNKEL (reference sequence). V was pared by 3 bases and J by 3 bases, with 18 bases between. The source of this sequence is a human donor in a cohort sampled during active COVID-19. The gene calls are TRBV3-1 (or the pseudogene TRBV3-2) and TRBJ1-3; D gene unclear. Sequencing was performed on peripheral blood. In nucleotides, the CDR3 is TGTGCCAGCAGCCACCTTCCCCGGGCCGGAGGTGGAAACACCATATATTTT. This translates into CASSHLPRAGGGNTIYF.